Listed below are T cell receptor beta chains from one sample, sequenced in a study of T cell responses to AZD1222 COVID-19 vaccine. Some clones are missing from TCRdb's copy, which holds only in-frame ones; the method was immunoSEQ multiplex PCR. The sample comprises some 120,000 clones, roughly 88% of which are singletons, and 4.5% to 6% rests with the top ten. This sample comprised peripheral blood, obtained on day 0 of AZD1222 vaccination. The receptors here all came from an adult in good health. The CDR3 runs from the conserved cysteine through the conserved F or W. A D gene is named only where the DNA matches it firmly. Rows may omit the clone size; those that give it use once, few, many or a size class.

J	size	V	D	CDR3	DNA
TRBJ2-3	NA	TRBV5-4	TRBD2	CASSQGLASTDTQYF	TGTGCCAGCAGCCAAGGACTAGCTAGCACAGATACGCAGTATTTT
TRBJ2-7	few	TRBV5-5	NA	CASSPGLGTGTYEQYF	TGTGCCAGCAGCCCTGGCCTCGGCACAGGGACCTACGAGCAGTACTTC
TRBJ2-6	NA	TRBV7-6	NA	CASSEQGAGANVLTF	TGTGCCAGCTCGGAACAGGGCGCTGGGGCCAACGTCCTGACTTTC
TRBJ1-2	NA	TRBV7-2	TRBD1	CASSPDRGAGYGYTF	TGTGCCAGCAGCCCCGACAGGGGCGCCGGGTATGGCTACACCTTC
TRBJ1-1	NA	TRBV28	NA	CASQEGGRKTEAFF	TGTGCCAGCCAGGAGGGGGGAAGAAAGACTGAAGCTTTCTTT
TRBJ1-4	NA	TRBV7-6	TRBD1	CASSTGQGNEKLFF	TGTGCCAGCAGCACAGGACAGGGTAATGAAAAACTGTTTTTT
TRBJ1-3	NA	TRBV4-2	NA	CASSQDWKGNTIYF	TGTGCCAGCAGCCAAGATTGGAAGGGAAACACCATATATTTT
TRBJ2-2	NA	TRBV3-1/TRBV3-2	NA	CASSQGYAEPGELFF	TGTGCCAGCAGCCAGGGCTACGCGGAGCCCGGGGAGCTGTTTTTT
TRBJ1-5	NA	TRBV7-2	NA	CASSGRYNQPQHF	TGTGCCAGCAGCGGACGGTACAATCAGCCCCAGCATTTT
TRBJ1-1	NA	TRBV15	NA	CATSRDLGSTEAFF	TGTGCCACCAGCAGAGATCTGGGGAGTACTGAAGCTTTCTTT
TRBJ2-3	NA	TRBV19	TRBD1	CASSLGQGVGDTQYF	TGTGCCAGTAGTTTAGGACAGGGGGTTGGAGATACGCAGTATTTT
TRBJ2-1	NA	TRBV6-5	NA	CASSYRNGGARFF	TGTGCCAGCAGTTATCGCAATGGTGGGGCTCGGTTCTTC
TRBJ1-2	NA	TRBV6-5	NA	CASSPRGIIPYGYTF	TGTGCCAGCAGCCCACGGGGAATAATCCCCTATGGCTACACCTTC
TRBJ1-1	NA	TRBV2	NA	CASSYYPAENTEAFF	TGTGCCAGCAGTTACTATCCAGCAGAGAACACTGAAGCTTTCTTT
TRBJ2-5	NA	TRBV2	TRBD2	CASRRGAGETQYF	TGTGCCAGCAGGCGGGGGGCCGGAGAGACCCAGTACTTC
TRBJ1-3	NA	TRBV10-3	TRBD1	CAISETGALGNTIYF	TGTGCCATCAGTGAAACAGGGGCGCTGGGAAACACCATATATTTT
TRBJ1-1	few	TRBV15	TRBD1	CATRPDRQGLPDTEAFF	TGTGCCACCAGGCCAGATCGACAGGGCCTTCCTGACACTGAAGCTTTCTTT
TRBJ1-2	NA	TRBV7-2	NA	CASSLARGNYGYTF	TGTGCCAGCAGCTTAGCGCGGGGGAACTATGGCTACACCTTC
TRBJ1-4	NA	TRBV27	NA	CASRSTTETNEKLFF	TGTGCCAGCAGATCTACGACGGAGACGAATGAAAAACTGTTTTTT
TRBJ1-6	NA	TRBV7-3	TRBD1	CASSLVGTDNSPLHF	TGTGCCAGCAGCCTAGTCGGGACAGATAATTCACCCCTCCACTTT
TRBJ1-1	NA	TRBV4-3	TRBD1	CASSLGTDRNTEAFF	TGCGCCAGCAGCCTTGGGACAGATCGGAACACTGAAGCTTTCTTT
TRBJ2-3	NA	TRBV21-1	NA	CASSKRTSRTDTQYF	TGTGCCAGCAGCAAGCGGACTAGCCGCACAGATACGCAGTATTTT
TRBJ2-2	NA	TRBV5-4	TRBD2	CASSLDLWRGEAGELFF	TGTGCCAGCAGCTTGGACCTCTGGCGGGGGGAAGCCGGGGAGCTGTTTTTT
TRBJ2-1	NA	TRBV15	TRBD1	CATSSSRDRASEQFF	TGTGCCACCAGCTCTAGCCGGGACAGGGCTTCTGAGCAGTTCTTC
TRBJ2-1	NA	TRBV12-3/TRBV12-4	NA	CASSRSYYNEQFF	TGTGCCAGCAGTCGCAGCTACTACAATGAGCAGTTCTTC